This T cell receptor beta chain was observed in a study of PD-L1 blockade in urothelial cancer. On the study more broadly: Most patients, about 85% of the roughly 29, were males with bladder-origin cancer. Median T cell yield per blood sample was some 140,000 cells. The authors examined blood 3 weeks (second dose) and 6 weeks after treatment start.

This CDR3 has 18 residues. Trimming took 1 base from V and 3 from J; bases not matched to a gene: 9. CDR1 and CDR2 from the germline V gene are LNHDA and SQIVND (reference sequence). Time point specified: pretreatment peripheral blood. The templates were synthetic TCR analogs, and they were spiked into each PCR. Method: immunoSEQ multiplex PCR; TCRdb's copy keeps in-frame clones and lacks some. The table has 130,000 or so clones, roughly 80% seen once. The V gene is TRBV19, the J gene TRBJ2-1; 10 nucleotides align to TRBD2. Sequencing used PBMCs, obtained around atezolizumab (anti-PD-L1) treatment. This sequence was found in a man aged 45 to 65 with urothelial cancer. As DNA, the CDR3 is TGTGCCAGTAGTATAGCTAGCGGGAGTGATTCGGTCTACAATGAGCAGTTCTTC. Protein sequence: CASSIASGSDSVYNEQFF.